This is a list of T cell receptor beta chains from one sample in a study of T cells in Graves' hyperthyroidism and ophthalmopathy. TCRdb processed the multiplex PCR reads anew with MiXCR; each CDR3 protein has one entry. The table has about 360,000 distinct CDR3 sequences, around 14% seen once. Sequenced material: blood. All receptors come from a woman younger than 35 with Graves' hyperthyroidism. Each CDR3 is given with its conserved first and last residue. A D gene is named only where the DNA matches it firmly. Clone size is given for some rows only: seen once, a few or many times, or a class if the clone is expanded.

j_call d_call clone_size v_call cdr3_nt cdr3_aa
TRBJ1-1 . . TRBV10-3 TGTGCCATCAGTGATCTGGACGGAGTGAACACTGAAGCTTTCTTT CAISDLDGVNTEAFF
TRBJ1-3 . few TRBV28 TGTGCCAGCAGGCCGGCAGGCACAGGACCTGGAAACACCATATATTTT CASRPAGTGPGNTIYF
TRBJ2-7 . many TRBV20-1 TGCAGTGCTAGCTATGGGGATTCCTCCTACGAGCAGTACTTC CSASYGDSSYEQYF
TRBJ2-3 . . TRBV28 TGTGCCAGCAGTTCCTGGGACCAGGGTACAGATACGCAGTATTTT CASSSWDQGTDTQYF
TRBJ2-7 . once TRBV14 TGTGCCAGCAGCCCTCGCCGCTGGGCCTACGAGCAGTACTTC CASSPRRWAYEQYF
TRBJ1-5 . many TRBV16 TGTGCCAGCAGCCAACTTCCGGACTCACGCACGCAGCCCCAGCATTTT CASSQLPDSRTQPQHF
TRBJ2-1 TRBD2 many TRBV2 TGTGCCAGCGGATCAAGCGGGGGGGCCTTTAATGAGCAGTTCTTC CASGSSGGAFNEQFF
TRBJ1-3 TRBD1 . TRBV12-3/TRBV12-4 TGTGCCAGCAGTACGAACTATTTAGGACAGGGGGCAGACACCATATATTTT CASSTNYLGQGADTIYF
TRBJ2-7 . many TRBV3-1 TGTGCCAGCAGCCAAGATTTGGTGGGAGGTACACCCAGCGAGCAGTACTTC CASSQDLVGGTPSEQYF
TRBJ1-2 . many TRBV20-1 TGCAGTGCTAGAGACCAGGTGCGCTATGGCTACACCTTC CSARDQVRYGYTF
TRBJ1-1 . . TRBV6-5 TGTGCCAGCAGTTACCCCCCGCCGCGTGAAGCTTTCTTT CASSYPPPREAFF
TRBJ1-4 . few TRBV5-1 TGCGCCAGCTACAGCGGGGTGGGCGCTAATGAAAAACTGTTTTTT CASYSGVGANEKLFF
TRBJ1-1 . . TRBV18 TGTGCCAGCACCTTGGACCCTAACACTGAAGCTTTCTTT CASTLDPNTEAFF
TRBJ2-3 TRBD2 . TRBV5-1 TGCGCCAGCAGCTCCCTACTAGCGGGAGCTTCAGATACGCAGTATTTT CASSSLLAGASDTQYF
TRBJ2-5 . . TRBV19 TGTGCCAGTAGTATCCAGGGTATACAAGAGACCCAGTACTTC CASSIQGIQETQYF
TRBJ2-7 . many TRBV20-1 TGCAGTGTCAGACCCAGCCGAGACGAGCAGTACTTC CSVRPSRDEQYF
TRBJ2-7 . few TRBV16 TGTGCCAGCAGCCAAGACACATCCGAGCAGTACTTC CASSQDTSEQYF
TRBJ2-7 . . TRBV27 TGTGCCAGCAGTCTCCGCGGGACCTACGAGCAGTACTTC CASSLRGTYEQYF
TRBJ2-2 TRBD2 . TRBV12-3/TRBV12-4 TGTGCCAGCAGTTTTGGGCGGGGGGTGAACACCGGGGAGCTGTTTTTT CASSFGRGVNTGELFF
TRBJ1-4 . . TRBV19 TGTGCCAGTAGGCCCGCGATGAATGAAAAACTGTTTTTT CASRPAMNEKLFF
TRBJ2-3 TRBD2 many TRBV7-2 TGTGCCAGCAGCCCTTCGGGGGGGCAGGTTACGCAGTATTTT CASSPSGGQVTQYF
TRBJ1-2 . . TRBV19 TGTGCCACCGGGGTGACATTTAACTATGGCTACACCTTC CATGVTFNYGYTF
TRBJ1-2 . many TRBV27 TGTGCCAGCAGTTTTCGAGCCCCGGGGGGTGGCTACACCTTC CASSFRAPGGGYTF
TRBJ2-3 TRBD2 few TRBV13 TGTGCCAGCAGCTTTACTAGCGGGGGGGCTCGGGATACGCAGTATTTT CASSFTSGGARDTQYF
TRBJ1-5 . . TRBV19 TGTGCCAGTAGTATAGGGACCGGGGATCAGCCCCAGCATTTT CASSIGTGDQPQHF
TRBJ2-1 TRBD1 many TRBV27 TGTGCCAGCAGTTTAAGGGACAGTAACAATGAGCAGTTCTTC CASSLRDSNNEQFF
TRBJ1-2 . . TRBV11-2 TGTGCCAGCAGCTTAGGTCTAGGAGGGTACTATGGCTACACCTTC CASSLGLGGYYGYTF
TRBJ2-2 . many TRBV3-1 TGTGCCAGCAGCCAACGACAGGCGGGGAGCGGGGAGCTGTTTTTT CASSQRQAGSGELFF
TRBJ2-2 TRBD2 many TRBV9 TGTGCCAGCAGCCCCGAGGGACTAGCGACCGGGGAGCTGTTTTTT CASSPEGLATGELFF
TRBJ2-5 . many TRBV20-1 TGCAGTGCTGAACCGGGCCTCAAAGGGGAGACCCAGTACTTC CSAEPGLKGETQYF
TRBJ1-5 . many TRBV27 TGTGCCAGCCCCCCCCAGGGGCAAGGCAATCAGCCCCAGCATTTT CASPPQGQGNQPQHF
TRBJ2-1 . many TRBV6-1 TGTGCCAGCACCGACGGGCAGGGACCTTACAATGAGCAGTTCTTC CASTDGQGPYNEQFF
TRBJ1-5 TRBD1 many TRBV6-1 TGTGCCAGCAGGTGGACAGGGATGGTGCGTCAGCCCCAGCATTTT CASRWTGMVRQPQHF
TRBJ2-7 TRBD2 many TRBV28 TGTGCCAGCAGTACTATCATAGCGGGAGGGCGGCCGCAGTACTTC CASSTIIAGGRPQYF
TRBJ2-7 TRBD1 many TRBV6-5 TGTGCCAGCAGTTACGGACAGGCGGGCTACGAGCAGTACTTC CASSYGQAGYEQYF
TRBJ1-1 . many TRBV18 TGTGCCAGCTCACCACAGGTCAAGGGGCCAAACACTGAAGCTTTCTTT CASSPQVKGPNTEAFF
TRBJ2-7 . . TRBV11-1 TGTGCCAGCAGCTTAATGAGCTCCTACGAGCAGTACTTC CASSLMSSYEQYF
TRBJ1-1 TRBD1 . TRBV14 TGTGCCAGCAGCCAGGCGCAGGGGGCTCGCACTGAAGCTTTCTTT CASSQAQGARTEAFF
TRBJ2-1 TRBD2 many TRBV12-3/TRBV12-4 TGTGCCAGCAGTTGGATCTGGGGTAGCGGGGGGCACAATGAGCAGTTCTTC CASSWIWGSGGHNEQFF
TRBJ2-7 TRBD2 many TRBV7-2 TGTGCCAGCAGCTTAATGGGACTAGCGGCCTACGAGCAGTACTTC CASSLMGLAAYEQYF
TRBJ2-3 TRBD2 many TRBV30 TGTGCCTGCCCCGCGGGACTGACTAGCGGCACAGATACGCAGTATTTT CACPAGLTSGTDTQYF
TRBJ1-1 TRBD1 many TRBV20-1 TGCAGTGCTTCCAAGGGGGCAGACTCTAACACTGAAGCTTTCTTT CSASKGADSNTEAFF
TRBJ1-6 TRBD1 . TRBV7-3 TGTGCCAGTTCCGGACAGGGCGGAGAGTCACCCCTCCACTTT CASSGQGGESPLHF
TRBJ1-2 . . TRBV6-1 TGTGCCAGCTACCAAGCAGGGGTGGGTGGCTACACCTTC CASYQAGVGGYTF
TRBJ2-3 . many TRBV27 TGTGCCAGCAGTACAACATCCCGGGACCCTGTGGGTACGCAGTATTTT CASSTTSRDPVGTQYF
TRBJ1-3 . many TRBV29-1 TGCAGCGTTCAGCAAGTCGCAGGGAGCTCTGGAAACACCATATATTTT CSVQQVAGSSGNTIYF
TRBJ2-7 . many TRBV7-2 TGTGCCAGCAGCCACGGGAGTTACGAGCAGTACTTC CASSHGSYEQYF
TRBJ2-5 . many TRBV19 TGTGCCAGTAGTATAGAGCGGAGTCGACAAGAGACCCAGTACTTC CASSIERSRQETQYF
TRBJ2-1 TRBD2 many TRBV6-1 TGTGCCAGCAGTGAAGCGGGGGGGAGAGCCTACAATGAGCAGTTCTTC CASSEAGGRAYNEQFF
TRBJ2-1 TRBD2 many TRBV10-3 TGTGCCGCCGTGGAGGGGGCCCGCGGACTAGCGTCCTACAATGAGCAGTTCTTC CAAVEGARGLASYNEQFF
TRBJ2-2 . . TRBV19 TGTGCCAGTAGCTACCCCCAAATGCGGGCAGGGCTGAACACCGGGGAGCTGTTTTTT CASSYPQMRAGLNTGELFF
TRBJ1-2 . many TRBV28 TGTGCCAGCAGTCCTGCCAGGCATGGCTACACCTTC CASSPARHGYTF
TRBJ2-7 TRBD2 few TRBV4-1 TGCGCCAGCAGCTGGGGGACTAGCGGGGACTTATTTTCCTACGAGCAGTACTTC CASSWGTSGDLFSYEQYF
TRBJ1-1 . many TRBV29-1 TGCAGCGTTGCATCCCGGATGAACACTGAAGCTTTCTTT CSVASRMNTEAFF
TRBJ1-5 . many TRBV19 TGTGCCAGCACGGGTAACCGTTTCAATCAGCCCCAGCATTTT CASTGNRFNQPQHF
TRBJ2-3 . many TRBV5-6 TGTGCCAGCAGCCGCTACAGGGGAGGGAGCACAGATACGCAGTATTTT CASSRYRGGSTDTQYF
TRBJ2-1 . . TRBV19 TGTGCCAGTAGTATGGCGGAGCCCTACAATGAGCAGTTCTTC CASSMAEPYNEQFF
TRBJ1-1 . many TRBV28 TGTGCCAGCAGGAGGACGGCGAACACTGAAGCTTTCTTT CASRRTANTEAFF